A selection of T cell receptor beta chains follows, all from one sample in a study of blood T cell repertoires in COVID-19. Here immunoSEQ multiplex PCR was the method, and the copy in TCRdb shows in-frame clones only, minus some. The sample shows about 140,000 clones, 76% of them seen only once. The sample comprised peripheral blood. Receptor source: a man aged 55 to 70 with acute or convalescent COVID-19. The CDR3 runs from the conserved cysteine through the conserved F or W. The D gene is left open where the match is weak. Clone size is given for some rows only: seen once, a few or many times, or a class if the clone is expanded.

cdr3_nt cdr3_aa j_call clone_size d_call v_call
TGTGCCAGCAGTTCTTCTAGCGGGAGCGCAGATACGCAGTATTTT CASSSSSGSADTQYF TRBJ2-3 - TRBD2 TRBV5-4
TGTGCCAGCAGCTCTACAGGGAACCGAGATACGCAGTATTTT CASSSTGNRDTQYF TRBJ2-3 - - TRBV7-2
TGTGCCAGCAGTTTATTACTGTCGGGACAGGGCGGAGGCGGCACTGAAGCTTTCTTT CASSLLLSGQGGGGTEAFF TRBJ1-1 - TRBD1 TRBV28
TGTGCCAGCAGCTCCGGGACACCATCCTACGAGCAGTACTTC CASSSGTPSYEQYF TRBJ2-7 - - TRBV7-9
TGTGCCAGCAGCCGTACACAGCAAGAGACCCAGTACTTC CASSRTQQETQYF TRBJ2-5 - - TRBV14
TGCGCCAGCAGCCAAGGGTCGGTACTAGCGGGAGGGCCCAAGAGGGACTACAATGAGCAGTTCTTC CASSQGSVLAGGPKRDYNEQFF TRBJ2-1 - TRBD2 TRBV4-1
TGTGCCAGCAGTTCTCGGACTAGCGGGAACAATGAGCAGTTCTTC CASSSRTSGNNEQFF TRBJ2-1 - TRBD2 TRBV2
TGTGCCAGCAGTTACCCCGGGACTAGCGGCTCCTACGAGCAGTACTTC CASSYPGTSGSYEQYF TRBJ2-7 - TRBD2 TRBV6-6
TGTGCCAGCAGGGTACAGGGTGTCGGTGGCTACACCTTC CASRVQGVGGYTF TRBJ1-2 few - TRBV12-3/TRBV12-4
TGTGCCAGCAGTGGGACTAGCGGAGGCCTCACAGATACGCAGTATTTT CASSGTSGGLTDTQYF TRBJ2-3 - TRBD2 TRBV2
TGTGCCAGCAGCTTACAGGAGGGAACAGATACGCAGTATTTT CASSLQEGTDTQYF TRBJ2-3 - - TRBV7-3
TGTGCCATCGGGGGACTAGCGGGAAGTGAGCAGTACTTC CAIGGLAGSEQYF TRBJ2-7 once TRBD2 TRBV10-3
TGTGCCAGCAGTTACGGCCTCTCTTCACCCCTCCACTTT CASSYGLSSPLHF TRBJ1-6 - - TRBV6-6
TGTGCCAGCAGTGAAGCCGGAACCCAGGGCGAAAAACTGTTTTTT CASSEAGTQGEKLFF TRBJ1-4 - - TRBV2
TGCGCCAGCAGCGGCACGGGCAGGGCTAGCACAGATACGCAGTATTTT CASSGTGRASTDTQYF TRBJ2-3 - - TRBV4-1
TGTGCCAGTAGTTCCCTTGGCCGGTCGGGGACTTCAAGCTCCTACGAGCAGTACTTC CASSSLGRSGTSSSYEQYF TRBJ2-7 - - TRBV19
TGTGCCTGGAGTTCCCTGGGACAGGGGCCTTATGGCTACACCTTC CAWSSLGQGPYGYTF TRBJ1-2 - TRBD1 TRBV30